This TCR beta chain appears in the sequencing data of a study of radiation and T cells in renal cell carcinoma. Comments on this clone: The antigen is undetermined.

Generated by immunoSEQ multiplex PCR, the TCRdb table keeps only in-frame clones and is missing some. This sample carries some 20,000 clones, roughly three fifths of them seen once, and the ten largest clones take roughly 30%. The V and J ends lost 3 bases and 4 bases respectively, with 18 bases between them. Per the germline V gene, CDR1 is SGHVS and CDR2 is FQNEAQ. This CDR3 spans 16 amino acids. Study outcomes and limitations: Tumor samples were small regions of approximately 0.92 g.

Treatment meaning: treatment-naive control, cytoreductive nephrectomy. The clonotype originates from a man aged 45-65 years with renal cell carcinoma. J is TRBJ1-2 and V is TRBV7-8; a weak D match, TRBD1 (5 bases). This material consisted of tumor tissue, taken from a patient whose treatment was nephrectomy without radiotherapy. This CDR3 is CASSLVVTDSSYGYTF. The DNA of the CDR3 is TGTGCCAGCAGCTTGGTCGTGACAGATTCGTCCTATGGCTACACCTTC.